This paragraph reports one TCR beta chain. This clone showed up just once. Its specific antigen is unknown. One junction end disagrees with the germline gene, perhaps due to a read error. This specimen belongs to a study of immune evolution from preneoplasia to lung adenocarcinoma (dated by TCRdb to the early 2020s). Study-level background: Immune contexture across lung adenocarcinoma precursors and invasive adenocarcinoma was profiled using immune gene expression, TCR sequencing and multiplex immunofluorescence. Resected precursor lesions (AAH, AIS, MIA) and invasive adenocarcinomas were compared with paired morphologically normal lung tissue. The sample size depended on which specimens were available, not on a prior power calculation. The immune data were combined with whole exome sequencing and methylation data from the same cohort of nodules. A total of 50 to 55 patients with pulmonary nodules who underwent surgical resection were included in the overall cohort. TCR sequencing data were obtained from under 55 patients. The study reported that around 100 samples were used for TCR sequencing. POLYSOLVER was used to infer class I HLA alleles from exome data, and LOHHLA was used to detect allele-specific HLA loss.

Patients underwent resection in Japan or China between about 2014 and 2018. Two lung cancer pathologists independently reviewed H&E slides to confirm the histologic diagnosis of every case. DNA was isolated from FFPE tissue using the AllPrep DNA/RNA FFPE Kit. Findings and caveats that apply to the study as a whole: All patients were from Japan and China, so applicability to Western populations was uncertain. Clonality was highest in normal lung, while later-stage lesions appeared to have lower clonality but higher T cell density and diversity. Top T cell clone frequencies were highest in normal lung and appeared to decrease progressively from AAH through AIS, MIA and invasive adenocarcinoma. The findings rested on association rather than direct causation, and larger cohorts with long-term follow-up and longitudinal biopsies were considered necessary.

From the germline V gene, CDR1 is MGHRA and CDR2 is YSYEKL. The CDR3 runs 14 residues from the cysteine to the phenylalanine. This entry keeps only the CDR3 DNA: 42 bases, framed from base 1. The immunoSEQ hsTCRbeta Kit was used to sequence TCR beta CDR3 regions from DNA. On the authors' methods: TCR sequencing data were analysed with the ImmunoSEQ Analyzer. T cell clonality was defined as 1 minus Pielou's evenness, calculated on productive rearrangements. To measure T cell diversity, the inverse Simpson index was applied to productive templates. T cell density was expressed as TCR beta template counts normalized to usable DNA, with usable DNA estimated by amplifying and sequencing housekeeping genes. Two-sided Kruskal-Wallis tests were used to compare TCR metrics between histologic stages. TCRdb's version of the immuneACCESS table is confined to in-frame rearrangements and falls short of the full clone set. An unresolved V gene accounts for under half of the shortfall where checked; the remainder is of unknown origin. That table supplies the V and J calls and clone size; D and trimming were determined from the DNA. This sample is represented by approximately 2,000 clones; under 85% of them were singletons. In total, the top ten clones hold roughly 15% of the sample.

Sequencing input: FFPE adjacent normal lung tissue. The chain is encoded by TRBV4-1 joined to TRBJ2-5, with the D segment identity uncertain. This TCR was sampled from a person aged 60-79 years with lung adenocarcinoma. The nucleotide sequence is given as TGCGCCAGCAGCCAAGAAAGGTCCCAAGCGACCCAGTACTTC. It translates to CASSQERSQATQYF.